Listed below are T cell receptor beta chains from one sample, sequenced in a study of blood T cells in healthy people across ages. TCRdb fed the 5' RACE reads into MiXCR, producing one record per CDR3 protein. This table has approximately 320,000 distinct CDR3 sequences, around 29% appearing once. The sequencing sample was made of blood. The receptors shown here come from a woman aged 65 to 85 in good health. The CDR3 runs from the conserved cysteine through the conserved F or W. The order of the fields is clone size, J gene, V gene, D gene, CDR3 protein, CDR3 DNA. The D gene is left open where the match is weak. Clone size is given for some rows only: seen once, a few or many times, or a class if the clone is expanded.

clone_size: few
j_call: TRBJ2-5
v_call: TRBV29-1
d_call: TRBD1
cdr3_aa: CSVYGGQGQETQYF
cdr3_nt: TGCAGCGTCTATGGTGGACAGGGCCAAGAGACCCAGTACTTC

clone_size: few
j_call: TRBJ1-1
v_call: TRBV29-1
d_call: TRBD1
cdr3_aa: CSVAQGTGANTEAFF
cdr3_nt: TGCAGCGTTGCCCAAGGGACAGGGGCGAACACTGAAGCTTTCTTT

clone_size: -
j_call: TRBJ2-5
v_call: TRBV10-3
d_call: -
cdr3_aa: CATRGTEMQETQYF
cdr3_nt: TGTGCCACCAGGGGCACAGAGATGCAAGAGACCCAGTACTTC

clone_size: few
j_call: TRBJ2-7
v_call: TRBV6-5
d_call: -
cdr3_aa: CAGSNLWGVDAYEQYF
cdr3_nt: TGTGCCGGCAGTAACTTATGGGGGGTAGATGCCTACGAGCAGTACTTC

clone_size: many
j_call: TRBJ2-1
v_call: TRBV7-2
d_call: -
cdr3_aa: CASSRTYVDEQFF
cdr3_nt: TGTGCCAGCAGCCGGACGTACGTCGATGAGCAGTTCTTC

clone_size: few
j_call: TRBJ1-5
v_call: TRBV6-2/TRBV6-3
d_call: -
cdr3_aa: CANRRKEEFRNQPQHF
cdr3_nt: TGTGCCAACAGAAGAAAAGAAGAGTTTCGCAATCAGCCCCAGCATTTT

clone_size: -
j_call: TRBJ2-1
v_call: TRBV29-1
d_call: -
cdr3_aa: CSVEFGYEQFF
cdr3_nt: TGCAGCGTTGAATTTGGGTATGAGCAGTTCTTC

clone_size: -
j_call: TRBJ2-7
v_call: TRBV5-1
d_call: -
cdr3_aa: CASSLSSVAEQYF
cdr3_nt: TGCGCCAGCAGCTTGTCTTCGGTGGCCGAGCAGTACTTC

clone_size: -
j_call: TRBJ2-1
v_call: TRBV29-1
d_call: -
cdr3_aa: CSVLYGSSYNEQFF
cdr3_nt: TGCAGCGTTTTATACGGAAGCTCCTACAATGAGCAGTTCTTC

clone_size: few
j_call: TRBJ1-6
v_call: TRBV7-9
d_call: -
cdr3_aa: CASSLAEDSPLHF
cdr3_nt: TGTGCCAGCAGCTTAGCTGAGGATTCACCCCTCCACTTT

clone_size: few
j_call: TRBJ1-6
v_call: TRBV5-1
d_call: -
cdr3_aa: CASSLDPGNSPLHF
cdr3_nt: TGCGCCAGCAGCTTGGATCCGGGGAATTCACCCCTCCACTTT